These 30 T cell receptor beta chains share one sample of origin, sequenced in a study of shared clonotypes between healthy human individuals. The data were produced by immunoSEQ multiplex PCR, yet TCRdb's version contains in-frame clones alone and is incomplete. Of some 1 million clones listed, about 75% are singletons. Sequenced material: memory CD4+ T cells sorted from blood. The sample's subset: CD45RA-negative fraction. The receptors stem from a man between 18 and 35 years old in good health.

Worth noting for this clone: This could be a read error, since a much larger clone is one nucleotide away. Additional DNA sequences in this sample encode the identical CDR3. The rearrangement links TRBV7-9 to TRBJ1-2; possibly TRBD1 for D (5 bases). V lost 2 bases and J lost 5, with 6 bases in between. The CDR3 extends over 12 amino acids. Germline-derived CDR1 and CDR2 are SEHNR and FQNEAQ (reference sequence). CDR3 nucleotides: TGTGCCAGCAGCTTACCAGGGTATGGCTACACCTTC. This codes for CASSLPGYGYTF.

This chain links TRBV15 with TRBJ2-1; D is ambiguous. Germline-derived CDR1 and CDR2 are LNHNV and YYDKDF (reference sequence). V lost 8 bases and J lost 2, with 19 bases in between. The CDR3 has 16 residues. The CDR3 DNA reads as TGTGCCACCTCCACTGTAGCTACCTCAACCTACAATGAGCAGTTCTTC. It translates to CATSTVATSTYNEQFF.

The chain's CDR3 is CASSLVGQGTYEQYF. As DNA, the CDR3 is TGTGCCAGCAGCTTGGTTGGACAGGGGACCTACGAGCAGTACTTC. The rearrangement uses TRBV5-4 and TRBJ2-7; 9 bases are a match to TRBD1. Unmatched junction bases numbered 3, after V lost 0 bases and J lost 2 bases. The V gene's germline CDR1 is SGHNT and CDR2 YYREEE (reference sequence). The CDR3 totals 15 residues.

The rearrangement uses TRBV2 and TRBJ2-3; the D gene is possibly TRBD2 (6 bases). Trimming removed 5 bases at V and 2 bases at J, with 17 bases between. CDR3 length: 16 residues. From germline, CDR1 is SNHLY and CDR2 FYNNEI. The CDR3 DNA sequence: TGTGCCAGCAGTTCGCTAGCGAAAACTTACACAGATACGCAGTATTTT. Its translation: CASSSLAKTYTDTQYF.

The chain is built from TRBV25-1 and TRBJ2-5, with D possibly being TRBD2 (5 bases). V was clipped by 6 bases and J by 11 bases, with 16 bases between them. Germline V gene lookup returns CDR1 MGHDK and CDR2 SYGVNS. The CDR3 sequence is 12 residues long. As DNA, the CDR3 is TGTGCCAGCAGCCGGAACGGGGTGGAGCAGTACTTC. Encoded protein: CASSRNGVEQYF.

V gene TRBV19 combines with J gene TRBJ1-4, with TRBD1 matching 9 bases. There are 14 residues in the CDR3. Germline CDR1 reads LNHDA; CDR2 reads SQIVND (reference sequence). Trimming cost V 9 bases and J 8 bases; bases outside gene matches: 10. CDR3 sequence reads: CASSRDRAGEKLFF. The CDR3 DNA sequence: TGTGCCAGCAGCCGGGACAGGGCAGGGGAAAAACTGTTTTTT.

The V and J genes are TRBV4-3 and TRBJ1-5, with TRBD1 identical over 8 bases. From germline, CDR1 is LGHNA and CDR2 YSLEER. V lost 6 bases and J lost 2; bases outside the gene matches: 3. There are 14 residues in the CDR3. The CDR3 loop is CASSLGQGNQPQHF. For the CDR3, the DNA is TGCGCCAGCAGTCTGGGACAGGGCAATCAGCCCCAGCATTTT.

The chain is built from TRBV5-1 and TRBJ2-5; TRBD2 might be the D (6 bases). The CDR3 sequence is 14 residues long. Germline V lookup: CDR1 SGHRS, CDR2 YFSETQ. With 4 bases removed from V and 3 bases from J, the gap between germline ends came to 13 bases. The DNA of the CDR3 is TGCGCCAGCAGCGCCGGGACGGGGGAAGAGACCCAGTACTTC. It translates to CASSAGTGEETQYF.

This CDR3 reads CASSVGGAFTDTQYF. The DNA of the CDR3 is TGTGCCAGCAGCGTTGGAGGGGCGTTCACAGATACGCAGTATTTT. The chain couples TRBV9 to TRBJ2-3; D might be TRBD2 (6 bases). Germline loops: CDR1 SGDLS, CDR2 YYNGEE. Trimming shortened V by 2 bases and J by 2 bases, and 12 bases separated the two germline ends. The length of the CDR3 is 15 residues. Looking up the rest from reference TRBV9 and TRBJ2-3 gives the full variable domain: DSGVTQTPKHLITATGQRVTLRCSPRSGDLSVYWYQQSLDQGLQFLIQYYNGEERAKGNILERFSAQQFPDLHSELNLSSLELGDSALYFCASSVGGAFTDTQYFGPGTRLTVL.

This chain joins TRBV5-6 and TRBJ2-5; tentative D call: TRBD2 (6 bases). The J call may be wrong; the DNA end is better matched by TRBJ2-7. The CDR3 runs to 14 residues. Germline lookup yields CDR1 SGHDT and CDR2 YYEEEE. The CDR3, as DNA: TGTGCCAGCAGCTCCAGTGCGGGAACCTACGAGCAGTACTTC. Protein product: CASSSSAGTYEQYF.

V gene TRBV30 combines with J gene TRBJ1-1, with D uncertain. V was cut by 0 bases and J by 2 bases, with 7 bases left in between. Germline CDR1 is GTSNPN and CDR2 is SVGIG (reference sequence). The CDR3 length is 13 residues. CDR3 region: CAWSVYPNTEAFF. DNA for the CDR3: TGTGCCTGGAGTGTATATCCTAACACTGAAGCTTTCTTT. The full variable domain, in which reference TRBV30 and TRBJ1-1 provide the parts outside the CDR3, is SQTIHQWPATLVQPVGSPLSLECTVEGTSNPNLYWYRQAAGRGLQLLFYSVGIGQISSEVPQNLSASRPQDRQFILSSKKLLLSDSGFYLCAWSVYPNTEAFFGQGTRLTVV.

CDR3 protein: CASSSSTGTDTQYF. For the CDR3, the DNA is TGTGCCAGCAGCTCCAGCACGGGCACAGATACGCAGTATTTT. The genes are TRBV7-2 and TRBJ2-3; D is uncertain. The V and J ends lost 4 bases and 1 base respectively, with 9 bases between them. The CDR3 runs 14 residues. Germline V gene data show CDR1 as SGHTA and CDR2 as FQGNSA.

In the case of this clone: In the same sample, other DNA sequences code for this CDR3. V usage is TRBV2 and J usage is TRBJ2-1; D is uncertain. Germline V CDR1 and CDR2: SNHLY, FYNNEI. There are 11 residues in the CDR3. Deletions cut 4 bases from V and 6 bases from J, with 4 bases between. This CDR3 is CASSVFNEQFF. CDR3 DNA sequence: TGTGCCAGCAGTGTCTTCAATGAGCAGTTCTTC.

The gene calls are TRBV5-4 and TRBJ2-6; D is unresolved. Trimming took 3 bases from V and 0 from J, leaving 7 bases between them. The germline V gene has CDR1 SGHNT and CDR2 YYREEE (reference sequence). This CDR3 is 15 amino acids long. The CDR3: CASSSVSSGANVLTF. CDR3 nucleotide sequence: TGTGCCAGCAGCTCGGTGAGCTCTGGGGCCAACGTCCTGACTTTC.

The chain links TRBV7-2 to TRBJ2-3; no firm D call. Per the germline V gene, CDR1 is SGHTA and CDR2 is FQGNSA. The CDR3 contains 11 residues. V was shortened by 7 bases and J by 2 bases, with 4 bases between the two germline ends. CDR3 nucleotide sequence: TGTGCCAGCACCAACACAGATACGCAGTATTTT. It translates to CASTNTDTQYF.

Regarding this clone: At the DNA level, this CDR3 is encoded by other sequences in the same sample as well. V is TRBV9 and J is TRBJ1-6; D possibly corresponds to TRBD1 (6 bases). The V end was cut by 0 bases, the J end by 6 bases, with 10 bases between. The length of the CDR3 is 15 residues. Germline CDR1 is SGDLS and CDR2 is YYNGEE. This CDR3 is CASSVATGSNSPLHF. DNA of the CDR3: TGTGCCAGCAGCGTAGCTACAGGGAGTAATTCACCCCTCCACTTT. Full variable domain (rest looked up from reference TRBV9 and TRBJ1-6): DSGVTQTPKHLITATGQRVTLRCSPRSGDLSVYWYQQSLDQGLQFLIQYYNGEERAKGNILERFSAQQFPDLHSELNLSSLELGDSALYFCASSVATGSNSPLHFGNGTRLTVT.

The chain is built from TRBV18 and TRBJ2-3; 8 positions match TRBD1. The CDR3 has 15 residues. V dropped 3 bases and J dropped 3; count of bases not matched to a gene: 5. CDR1 is KGHSH and CDR2 is LQKENI in the germline V gene. CDR3 nucleotide sequence: TGTGCCAGCTCACCGGATCGGACAGGGACAGATACGCAGTATTTT. Translation: CASSPDRTGTDTQYF.

This chain connects TRBV6-6 to TRBJ2-1; TRBD2 matches at 9 bases. CDR1 and CDR2 (germline): MNHNY, SVGAGI (reference sequence). V lost 6 bases, J lost 9 bases, and 15 bases stayed unmatched. The CDR3 totals 16 residues. The CDR3: CASRKTSGLQGGEQFF. CDR3 nucleotide sequence: TGTGCCAGCAGGAAGACTAGCGGACTACAAGGAGGTGAGCAGTTCTTC.

This chain uses TRBV6-5 with TRBJ2-7, with D perhaps assigned TRBD1 or TRBD2 (5 bases each). The CDR3 has 15 amino acids. The V gene lost 3 bases and the J gene lost 3 bases, with 15 bases spanning the gap. The germline V gene has CDR1 MNHEY and CDR2 SVGAGI. CDR3 loop: CASSYKWGLNYEQYF. CDR3 nucleotides: TGTGCCAGCAGTTATAAGTGGGGGTTAAACTACGAGCAGTACTTC.

V is TRBV9 and J is TRBJ1-3; tentative D call: TRBD1 (5 bases). The CDR3 has 17 amino acids. Trimming stripped 4 bases from V and 0 bases from J, with 17 bases between. CDR1 SGDLS and CDR2 YYNGEE come from the germline V gene. The CDR3 DNA sequence: TGTGCCAGCAGCCCACAGGACGGGCGCTACTCTGGAAACACCATATATTTT. Protein product: CASSPQDGRYSGNTIYF.

V and J are TRBV9 and TRBJ1-6; a weak D match, TRBD1 (5 bases). Germline assignment: CDR1 SGDLS and CDR2 YYNGEE. V was shortened by 0 bases and J by 9 bases, with 10 bases between the two germline ends. The CDR3 length is 14 residues. The CDR3 spells CASSVGRDGSPLHF. The CDR3 DNA reads as TGTGCCAGCAGCGTAGGCAGGGACGGTTCACCCCTCCACTTT.

The chain joins TRBV27 to TRBJ2-2, with 7 bases identical to TRBD1. With V trimmed by 6 bases and J by 3 bases, 10 bases remained unmatched. The CDR3 consists of 16 residues. CDR1 MNHEY and CDR2 SMNVEV come from the germline V gene (reference sequence). In DNA, the CDR3 is TGTGCCAGCAGGAAAGGGGGCATTGGGTACACCGGGGAGCTGTTTTTT. The encoded protein is CASRKGGIGYTGELFF.

The chain uses TRBV23-1 and TRBJ2-2; 7 bases are shared with TRBD1. TRBV23-1 is marked as an open reading frame, function uncertain. V dropped 10 bases and J dropped 0; count of bases not matched to a gene: 5. This CDR3 contains 14 residues. CDR3 protein: CAKPGQTNTGELFF. The CDR3 coding sequence is TGCGCCAAACCGGGACAGACGAACACCGGGGAGCTGTTTTTT.

The chain employs TRBV7-2 and TRBJ2-5; 9 bases fit TRBD1. Germline assignment: CDR1 SGHTA and CDR2 FQGNSA. Trimming cost V 0 bases and J 4 bases; bases outside gene matches: 6. The CDR3 runs 16 residues. DNA for the CDR3: TGTGCCAGCAGCTTAGCGTCTACAGGGGGCGGAGAGACCCAGTACTTC. Protein: CASSLASTGGGETQYF. Variable domain in full (rest from reference TRBV7-2 and TRBJ2-5): GAGVSQSPSNKVTEKGKDVELRCDPISGHTALYWYRQSLGQGLEFLIYFQGNSAPDKSGLPSDRFSAERTGGSVSTLTIQRTQQEDSAVYLCASSLASTGGGETQYFGPGTRLLVL.

The chain employs TRBV7-9 and TRBJ2-7; D is undetermined. The CDR3 covers 13 residues. The germline V gene encodes CDR1 SEHNR and CDR2 FQNEAQ (reference sequence). V lost 2 bases, J lost 2 bases, and 7 bases lay in between. This chain's CDR3 is CASSLKVPYEQYF. The CDR3 bases are TGTGCCAGCAGCTTAAAGGTCCCCTACGAGCAGTACTTC.

The chain has TRBV27 and TRBJ1-1; 8 nucleotides agree with TRBD1. In germline, CDR1 is MNHEY, CDR2 SMNVEV (reference sequence). The trim removed 8 bases at V and 5 bases at J, leaving 13 bases unmatched. The CDR3 is 15 amino acids. The CDR3 spells CASRNPGTGKTEAFF. CDR3 coding DNA: TGTGCCAGCCGAAATCCGGGGACAGGTAAAACTGAAGCTTTCTTT.

The chain joins TRBV10-3 to TRBJ2-1; no firm D call. This CDR3 is 15 amino acids long. V lost 0 bases and J 1 base, leaving 7 bases between the germline ends. The germline V gene has CDR1 ENHRY and CDR2 SYGVKD. The CDR3 nucleotides read TGTGCCATCAGTGAGTCCCACCGATCCTACAATGAGCAGTTCTTC. Encoded protein: CAISESHRSYNEQFF.

The table lists this clone with a few counts. The rearrangement uses TRBV18 and TRBJ2-1; 10 bases fit TRBD1. Germline V gene sequence: CDR1 KGHSH, CDR2 LQKENI. V lost 3 bases, J lost 4 bases, and 12 bases stayed unmatched. This CDR3 has 18 amino acids. The CDR3 sequence: CASSPASSGTGEYNEQFF. The CDR3 coding sequence is TGTGCCAGCTCACCTGCTTCTTCCGGGACAGGGGAGTACAATGAGCAGTTCTTC. Together with reference TRBV18 and TRBJ2-1, the CDR3 gives the full variable domain: NAGVMQNPRHLVRRRGQEARLRCSPMKGHSHVYWYRQLPEEGLKFMVYLQKENIIDESGMPKERFSAEFPKEGPSILRIQQVVRGDSAAYFCASSPASSGTGEYNEQFFGPGTRLTVL.

This chain uses TRBV5-1 with TRBJ2-7; TRBD2 aligns across 12 bases. From germline, CDR1 is SGHRS and CDR2 YFSETQ. This CDR3 is 17 amino acids long. The junction had 8 bases not matched to a gene; V was cut back by 1 base and J by 3 bases. The CDR3 reads CASSLRAPSGGVYEQYF. The CDR3 DNA is TGCGCCAGCAGCTTGCGTGCCCCTAGCGGGGGGGTCTACGAGCAGTACTTC.

A note on this clone: The identical CDR3 is also encoded by other nucleotide sequences in the sample. V and J are TRBV5-1 and TRBJ1-1, with D uncertain. This CDR3 is 15 amino acids long. V lost 0 bases and J 1 base, leaving 10 bases between the germline ends. Germline CDR1 SGHRS, CDR2 YFSETQ. CDR3 loop: CASSLVGSQNTEAFF. CDR3 DNA: TGCGCCAGCAGCTTGGTAGGCAGCCAGAACACTGAAGCTTTCTTT. Full variable domain (rest looked up from reference TRBV5-1 and TRBJ1-1): KAGVTQTPRYLIKTRGQQVTLSCSPISGHRSVSWYQQTPGQGLQFLFEYFSETQRNKGNFPGRFSGRQFSNSRSEMNVSTLELGDSALYLCASSLVGSQNTEAFFGQGTRLTVV.